This TCR beta chain was sequenced during a study of blood T cell repertoires in COVID-19. Study background: T cells, B-cell-depleted T cells, or PBMCs supplied cDNA or gDNA.

Sequencing was performed with immunoSEQ multiplex PCR; in TCRdb, only in-frame clones are kept and a portion is missing. This sample has roughly 150,000 clones; approximately 91% occur once, and the top ten carry almost 5%. This CDR3 spans 13 amino acids. V lost 3 bases and J lost 6; bases outside the gene matches: 2. Germline-derived CDR1 and CDR2 are SGDLS and YYNGEE. The source of this sequence is a man aged 18-30 years with COVID-19, enrolled during active disease. Sequences were obtained from peripheral blood. This chain links TRBV9 with TRBJ2-2, with 7 bases fitting TRBD2. The CDR3: CASSATSPGELFF. The DNA of the CDR3 is TGTGCCAGCAGCGCGACTAGCCCCGGGGAGCTGTTTTTT.